This TCR beta chain was found in a study of cytomegalovirus exposure and HLA in healthy donors (dated 2017 in TCRdb). Background on the whole study: According to an earlier analysis of a few hundred of the donors, about 179 million T cells yielded over 100 million unique TCR beta sequences and approximately 280 Gb of sequence data. Along with the approximately 700-subject first cohort, a separate validation cohort of roughly 110 different subjects was used. The study aimed to test whether cataloging public T cell receptors could reveal signatures of past pathogen exposure. A later genetic analysis took genome-wide SNP genotypes for 398 of the 666 donors and used that subset as a discovery cohort. High-throughput TCR immunosequencing, statistical association of individual TCRs with disease status, and machine learning were combined to predict cytomegalovirus infection status. Donor age, sex, ethnicity and CMV serostatus were collected together with the repertoire data. Both class I and class II loci were covered by HLA typing, at four-digit resolution. To study patterns of TCR occurrence, a later analysis re-analyzed previously published TCR beta repertoires from 600 to 750 donors and added high-resolution HLA genotyping. An early release covering roughly 640 HLA-typed donors comprised about 300 gigabases of sequencing data and tens of millions of unique TCR sequences. The later analysis used no new phenotypic data to find candidate immune exposures, relying instead on TCR beta sequences and their occurrence across donors. An earlier analysis of several hundred of the donors applied high-throughput TCR beta sequencing to assess whether each TCR beta V gene segment acted as functional or pseudogenic. Across approximately 420 genotyped donors of the cohort, an average of roughly 200,000 unique TCR beta nucleotide sequences per donor were sequenced, and roughly 20% of those sequences were non-productive. Several DR-DQ haplotypes were handled as single units for association and clustering because linkage in the cohort was strong. The T cell repertoires of around 670 subjects were profiled by immunosequencing and related to cytomegalovirus serostatus. The number of typed donors differed by locus: about 620-630 for A, B, C, DRB1 and DQB1; some 540 for DQA1; fewer than 610 for DPA1; and roughly 490 for DPB1. All discovery cohort repertoires had been generated on a single sequencing platform. Of the roughly 400 genotyped donors, less than 85% were placed in the genetic ancestry cluster associated with self-reported Caucasian donors. What the authors observed across the whole study: A later genetic analysis associated a missense DCLRE1C variant with V-gene and J-gene trimming of TCR beta chains, and an independent cohort replicated the association. Because the 87-base-pair reads could not distinguish some IMGT-functional V segments, including TRBV6-2 and TRBV6-3, those segments were excluded. Across donors, most TCR sequences were observed very rarely, whereas some public TCRs were present in many individuals. CMV serostatus was the only immune exposure information available for the cohort. Compared with equally common non-associated chains, HLA-associated TCR beta chains in a later analysis were more clonally expanded and had lower generation probabilities. In a later analysis, TCR association rates were found to vary across HLA loci, with the most associated TCRs seen for DRB1 alleles and the fewest for HLA-C alleles. According to a later analysis, most CMV-associated TCR beta chains appeared to be HLA-restricted, and the HLA associations seemed to be driven largely by CMV exposure. In this cohort, only TCR beta chains were sequenced, and detectable features were limited by the absence of alpha or paired-chain data. A later analysis associated about 18,000 TCR beta sequences with specific HLA alleles at a false discovery rate of 0.05. Cytomegalovirus status was reported to be diagnosed by the classifier with high specificity and sensitivity in both the original and validation cohorts. Strong co-occurrence of HLA alleles, especially DR and DQ, made assigning TCR associations to individual alleles difficult. It was suggested by the authors that the approach could potentially be generalized to other disease states and immunological phenotypes. Linkage disequilibrium might explain the correlated functional status among segregating V segments, but an unknown experimental factor could not be excluded. In an earlier analysis of 500 to 650 of the donors, most TCR beta V segments appeared in productive rearrangements about 87% or about 30% of the time, broadly matching IMGT annotations. A later analysis reported that several top co-occurrence clusters appeared linked to parvovirus B19, influenza, CMV and Epstein-Barr virus. A further reported finding was that TCR beta sequences accurately predicted the HLA-A and HLA-B alleles for most subjects in the first cohort. In a later genetic analysis, fewer N-insertions in productive TCRs were reported among donors in an Asian-associated ancestry cluster than the roughly 700-donor mean. Because HLA typing was unavailable for some donors at each locus, only the typed subset was used in association tests. Because counts were too low, roughly 17 rarely observed V segments, including chromosome 9 orphons, were left out of the earlier analysis of several hundred of the donors. Roughly uniform sequencing depth across donors was assumed in presence/absence analyses, although this assumption may not hold. The sequencing pipeline was judged likely to have produced a cluster of highly shared sequence variants as a technical artifact. In vitro tests confirmed that a few of the cytomegalovirus-associated TCR beta chains recognize cytomegalovirus antigens. The study listed 164 TCR beta chains as associated with cytomegalovirus.

Concerning this clone: Its cognate antigen has yet to be identified. The input lacks base qualities; no much larger clone sits a single base away.

The CDR3 covers 16 residues, taking in both the cysteine and the phenylalanine. Here the CDR3 DNA is all that survives: 48 bases in frame from base 1. CDR1 and CDR2 (LNHDA, SQIVND) derive from the germline V gene (reference sequence). Trimming leaves V shorter by 5 bases and J shorter by 5 bases, with the junction holding 12 bases beyond the gene matches. The cohort was made up of several hundred healthy bone marrow donors. At the time of sampling, all cohort members were nominally healthy, though unrecorded immune exposures were likely present. The donor tested CMV seropositive and was one of the 289 seropositive cohort members. A peripheral blood sample was provided by each donor, and peripheral blood mononuclear cells were used for TCR beta sequencing. The Qiagen DNeasy Blood Extraction Kit was used to extract genomic DNA from the blood cell samples. The library was generated by the immunoSEQ multiplex PCR assay. A mixture of 60 forward primers for TCR Vbeta segments and 13 reverse primers for TCR Jbeta segments was used in the multiplex PCR. Amplification of the CDR3 region of rearranged TCR beta genes was performed with a multiplex PCR assay on genomic DNA. The amplified TCR beta libraries were sequenced on the Illumina HiSeq System as 87-base-pair reads. Per the original workflow: Across the 500 to 750 repertoires, a later analysis counted roughly 84 million unique TCR beta chains, 9.5 million to 12 million of which were shared by at least two donors. A nearest-neighbor algorithm error-corrected the raw reads and collapsed the reads into unique sequences, merging closely related sequences to remove PCR and sequencing errors. Alignment of CDR3 sequences to IMGT reference sequences was used to assign V, D and J gene segments. For a sequence to be retained, a match of at least six nucleotides to both a V gene segment and a J gene segment was required. Rearrangements were classified as productive when the CDR3 lacked stop codons and remained in frame with V and J, and all other rearrangements were classified as non-productive. Following IMGT convention, CDR3 was defined as the stretch from the second conserved V-encoded cysteine up to the conserved J-encoded phenylalanine. In an earlier analysis of more than 550 of the donors, sequences lacking an unambiguous match to a single V gene segment were excluded. In an earlier analysis of around 590 of the donors, a V segment was called functional when productive rearrangements were above 56.7%, and segregating when the standard deviation between donors exceeded 5%. To diagnose cytomegalovirus status from the catalog of TCR beta chain sequences, a statistical classification framework was built. V and J gene assignment, in a later analysis, came from comparing TCR nucleotide sequences with IMGT/GENE-DB human TR gene sequences. The TCRdist pipeline was used in a later analysis to assign CDR3 sequences and most-parsimonious VDJ recombination scenarios. In a later analysis, each TCR beta chain was defined by its CDR3 amino acid sequence together with its V-gene family, and reads lacking a unique V-gene family were excluded. To address suspected cross-contamination and a sequencing artifact, a later analysis removed 592 highly shared, low-generation-probability nucleotide sequences. A later analysis calculated a clonal expansion index for each public chain from normalized within-repertoire ranks of inferred template counts. Generation probabilities in a later analysis came from a VDJ recombination model fitted to out-of-frame rearrangements, and those results were checked against IGoR. In a later analysis, hypergeometric tests were used to score TCR-TCR, TCR-HLA and TCR-CMV co-occurrence, with a repertoire-size bias correction applied to TCR pairs. False discovery rates were estimated in a later analysis by permuting HLA or CMV assignments 20 times. In a later analysis, co-occurring TCRs were grouped using DBSCAN, and TCRdist sequence similarity was added for clustering within HLA-allele-positive subsets. For co-occurrence clustering, repertoires with fewer than 30,000 or more than 120,000 public chains were excluded, along with a handful of repertoires with anomalous nucleotide sharing. TCRdb took over this immuneACCESS table, retaining in-frame rearrangements with V and J assigned. Such tables are incomplete; in checked studies, under half of the missing clones stem from an unresolved V gene, and the remainder is unexplained. Clone size and V and J calls were adopted from that table, with D and trimming inferred from the DNA. The sample table contains under 200,000 clones; only one count was recorded for over 80% of them. Under 6% of the sample is in the top ten clones.

This receptor was taken from a woman in her fifties or sixties in good health and CMV-seropositive. Sequenced: PBMCs. The receptor chain draws on TRBV19 and TRBJ2-7; 10 central bases correspond to TRBD2. CDR3 region: CASSSIPSGSFNEQYF. The DNA sequence follows: TGTGCCAGTAGTTCTATACCTAGCGGGAGTTTCAACGAGCAGTACTTC. The full variable domain, completed from the reference TRBV19 and TRBJ2-7 proteins outside the CDR3, reads DGGITQSPKYLFRKEGQNVTLSCEQNLNHDAMYWYRQDPGQGLRLIYYSQIVNDFQKGDIAEGYSVSREKKESFPLTVTSAQKNPTAFYLCASSSIPSGSFNEQYFGPGTRLTVT.